Listed below are T cell receptor beta chains from one sample, sequenced in a study of cytomegalovirus exposure and HLA in healthy donors. TCRdb's table, derived via immunoSEQ multiplex PCR, lists solely in-frame clones and lacks some. Here the sample spans roughly 150,000 clones, around three quarters being singletons. Material for sequencing was PBMCs. These receptors were collected from a man aged 35-49 years in good health and CMV-seropositive. Each CDR3 is given without its conserved first and last residue.

TRBJ1-6 TRBV28 ASSLFRNSPLH
TRBJ2-7 TRBV2 ASSERIHSSYEQY
TRBJ1-1 TRBV7-3 ASSSDTQWTEAF
TRBJ2-1 TRBV27 ASTTSGRIDEQF
NA TRBV6-5 ASRFGLAYEQY
TRBJ2-3 TRBV21-1 ASSKVRALAEDTQY
TRBJ2-7 TRBV5-1 ASSGPWTGEYEQY
TRBJ2-5 TRBV9 ASSVSQETQY
TRBJ2-1 TRBV11-3 ASSLGVTSGSNNEQF
TRBJ2-7 TRBV4-1 ASSETSGGSAYEQY
NA TRBV12-5 ASGSGTVSYEQY
TRBJ2-7 TRBV6-1 ASSAPGRTYEQY
TRBJ1-1 TRBV7-9 ASSRGRGNTEAF
TRBJ1-2 TRBV7-3 ASSARGGYGGYT
TRBJ2-1 TRBV4-2 ASSSGSAGDGQF
TRBJ2-7 TRBV4-1 ASSQVAGARGEQY
TRBJ2-5 TRBV27 ASSLSLAGAVETQY
TRBJ2-3 TRBV11-3 ASSLDSGATDTQY
TRBJ1-2 TRBV6-1 ASSALGGNYGYT
TRBJ2-5 TRBV5-1 ASAWGGRWEETQY
TRBJ2-7 TRBV5-1 ASSFIAGAYEQY
TRBJ2-7 TRBV9 ASSPLMTGFDEQY
TRBJ2-7 TRBV28 ASSRQGSSYEQY
TRBJ2-7 TRBV6-5 ASSYSFGLNYEQY
TRBJ2-7 TRBV18 ASSPGLKTLYEQY
TRBJ2-5 TRBV20-1 SARAPGTQY
TRBJ1-3 TRBV5-1 ASSLTGASSGNTIY
TRBJ1-2 TRBV28 ASRSPGQNYGYT
TRBJ2-5 TRBV11-2 ASSSLVPGTLGRKTQY
TRBJ2-3 TRBV7-9 SSILSESTDTQY
TRBJ1-1 TRBV5-6 ASSSLQGAGRNTEAF
TRBJ2-2 TRBV5-6 ASSVPEQGAYTGELF
TRBJ2-7 TRBV5-6 ASSLAISAHSYEQY
TRBJ1-6 TRBV2 ASTSRGASSPLH
TRBJ1-2 TRBV14 ASSRQGYGYT
TRBJ2-1 TRBV4-1 ASSQVGGSGEGVKQF
TRBJ1-1 TRBV18 ASSPGQAEAF
TRBJ1-1 TRBV10-3 AISESADGGTEAF
TRBJ1-4 TRBV10-1 ASILFCF
TRBJ2-4 TRBV6-5 ASSSTELGNIQY
TRBJ1-5 TRBV5-1 ASSLGLNNQPQH
TRBJ2-7 TRBV5-4 ASSLGFSYEQY
TRBJ2-7 TRBV29-1 SVEGLLAETGEQY
TRBJ1-5 TRBV6-6 ASSYSFSRPQH
TRBJ2-1 TRBV5-1 ASSRSGNPSGNEQF
TRBJ2-7 TRBV27 ASSSLPVSYEQY